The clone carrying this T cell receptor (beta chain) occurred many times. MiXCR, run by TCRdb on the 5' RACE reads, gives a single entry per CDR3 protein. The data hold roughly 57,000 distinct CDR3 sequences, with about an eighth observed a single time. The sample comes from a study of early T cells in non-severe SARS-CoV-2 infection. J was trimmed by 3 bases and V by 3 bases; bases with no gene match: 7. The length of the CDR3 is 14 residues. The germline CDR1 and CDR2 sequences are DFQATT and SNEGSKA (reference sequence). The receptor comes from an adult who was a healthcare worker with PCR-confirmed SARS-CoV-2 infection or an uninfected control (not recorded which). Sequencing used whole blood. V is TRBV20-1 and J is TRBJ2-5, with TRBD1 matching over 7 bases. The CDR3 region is CSARDRISEETQYF. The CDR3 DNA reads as TGCAGTGCTAGGGACAGGATAAGTGAAGAGACCCAGTACTTC.